These T cell receptor beta chains were read from a single sample in a study of shared clonotypes between healthy human individuals. Generated by immunoSEQ multiplex PCR, the TCRdb table keeps only in-frame clones and is missing some. Here the sample spans about 2 million clones, about 95% being singletons. The specimen was naive CD8+ T cells sorted from blood. The receptors shown here come from a young man in good health. Each CDR3 is given with its conserved first and last residue. The order of the fields is V gene, J gene, clone size, D gene, CDR3 DNA, CDR3 protein. D genes are given only for firm matches. The size of a clone is reported for some rows only, either as once, few or many, or as a class for expanded clones.

v_call: TRBV30; j_call: TRBJ2-1; clone_size: NA; d_call: TRBD2; cdr3_nt: TGTGCCTGGAGTGGTAGCGGGACTAGGAGCTCCTACAATGAGCAGTTCTTC; cdr3_aa: CAWSGSGTRSSYNEQFF
v_call: TRBV7-9; j_call: TRBJ2-7; clone_size: NA; d_call: TRBD1; cdr3_nt: TGTGCCAGCAGCTTAGGGCAGGGGGCGATCTCCGACTACGAGCAGTACTTC; cdr3_aa: CASSLGQGAISDYEQYF
v_call: TRBV4-1; j_call: TRBJ2-7; clone_size: NA; d_call: NA; cdr3_nt: TGCGCCAGCAGCTCCCAACCCGGGGGATTCTCCTACGAGCAGTACTTC; cdr3_aa: CASSSQPGGFSYEQYF
v_call: TRBV13; j_call: TRBJ2-5; clone_size: NA; d_call: NA; cdr3_nt: TGTGCCAGCAGCTGGATGGCGGTCGGGGAGACCCAGTACTTC; cdr3_aa: CASSWMAVGETQYF
v_call: TRBV5-4; j_call: TRBJ2-5; clone_size: NA; d_call: TRBD2; cdr3_nt: TGTGCCAGTACTGTAGCGGGGACCCAAGAGACCCAGTACTTC; cdr3_aa: CASTVAGTQETQYF
v_call: TRBV27; j_call: TRBJ2-3; clone_size: NA; d_call: NA; cdr3_nt: TGTGCCAGCAGTTCGACCCATTTTCGGTCAGATACGCAGTATTTT; cdr3_aa: CASSSTHFRSDTQYF
v_call: TRBV5-1; j_call: TRBJ2-7; clone_size: NA; d_call: NA; cdr3_nt: TGCGCCAGCTCTACGCAGGGAAGACCCTACGAGCAGTACTTC; cdr3_aa: CASSTQGRPYEQYF
v_call: TRBV29-1; j_call: TRBJ2-5; clone_size: NA; d_call: TRBD1; cdr3_nt: TGCAGCGTGGTGGGACAGGGCGGAGGGACCCAGTACTTC; cdr3_aa: CSVVGQGGGTQYF
v_call: TRBV28; j_call: TRBJ1-2; clone_size: few; d_call: NA; cdr3_nt: TGTGCCACCCAGCTAGACTATGGCTACACCTTC; cdr3_aa: CATQLDYGYTF
v_call: TRBV2; j_call: TRBJ2-4; clone_size: NA; d_call: NA; cdr3_nt: TGTGCCAGTGCTCGGCCAGCCGAAAACATTCAGTACTTC; cdr3_aa: CASARPAENIQYF
v_call: TRBV13; j_call: TRBJ2-2; clone_size: NA; d_call: NA; cdr3_nt: TGTGCCAGCAGCTTAGGCCCCGGGGAGCTGTTTTTT; cdr3_aa: CASSLGPGELFF
v_call: TRBV2; j_call: TRBJ2-5; clone_size: NA; d_call: TRBD2; cdr3_nt: TGTGCCAGCATGGGACTAGCGGGAGCGATACTTGTAGAGACCCAGTACTTC; cdr3_aa: CASMGLAGAILVETQYF
v_call: TRBV6-5; j_call: TRBJ1-6; clone_size: NA; d_call: NA; cdr3_nt: TGTGCCAGCAAGGTTCTCTATAATTCACCCCTCCACTTT; cdr3_aa: CASKVLYNSPLHF
v_call: TRBV13; j_call: TRBJ2-3; clone_size: NA; d_call: TRBD2; cdr3_nt: TGTGCCAGCAGCTTAGGGCTAGCGGGGAGCACAGATACGCAGTATTTT; cdr3_aa: CASSLGLAGSTDTQYF
v_call: TRBV5-4; j_call: TRBJ2-5; clone_size: NA; d_call: TRBD2; cdr3_nt: TGTGCCAGCAGCTGGGTAGGACTAGCGGGGGAAGAGACCCAGTACTTC; cdr3_aa: CASSWVGLAGEETQYF
v_call: TRBV5-4; j_call: TRBJ2-3; clone_size: NA; d_call: NA; cdr3_nt: TGTGCCAGCAGCTTTCAGGGAACGGGAAGCACAGATACGCAGTATTTT; cdr3_aa: CASSFQGTGSTDTQYF
v_call: TRBV11-2; j_call: TRBJ1-5; clone_size: NA; d_call: NA; cdr3_nt: TGTGCCAGCAGCTTACGGGGGAATCAGCCCCAGCATTTT; cdr3_aa: CASSLRGNQPQHF
v_call: TRBV27; j_call: TRBJ2-7; clone_size: NA; d_call: TRBD1; cdr3_nt: TGTGCCAGCAGTCTGACAGGGAATGCCTACGAGCAGTACTTC; cdr3_aa: CASSLTGNAYEQYF
v_call: TRBV7-7; j_call: TRBJ1-1; clone_size: NA; d_call: TRBD1; cdr3_nt: TGTGCTAGCAGTTCTAGGACAGGTGCTGAAGCTTTCTTT; cdr3_aa: CASSSRTGAEAFF
v_call: TRBV9; j_call: TRBJ1-1; clone_size: NA; d_call: NA; cdr3_nt: TGTGCCAGCAGCGTGGGGCAGGGGCCCGCCTCAATTGATGCTTTCTTT; cdr3_aa: CASSVGQGPASIDAFF
v_call: TRBV4-3; j_call: TRBJ2-3; clone_size: NA; d_call: NA; cdr3_nt: TGCGCCAGCAGCCAAGATCGGGCTTATACGCAGTATTTT; cdr3_aa: CASSQDRAYTQYF
v_call: TRBV5-4; j_call: TRBJ1-2; clone_size: NA; d_call: NA; cdr3_nt: TGTGCCAGCAGCAACACACCTAGAGGCTACACCTTC; cdr3_aa: CASSNTPRGYTF